Listed here is a single TCR beta chain. The data stem from a study of OX40 agonist ivuxolimab in advanced cancers. Per the germline V gene, CDR1 is SGDLS and CDR2 is YYNGEE. This CDR3 region has 16 residues. Trimming took off 3 bases at V and 1 base at J, with 14 bases between the two ends. Some clones are missing from TCRdb's copy, which holds only in-frame ones; the method was immunoSEQ multiplex PCR. The table includes tens of thousands of clones, approximately 80% detected once. The sample was CD4+ or CD8+ T cells sorted from blood, taken in a trial of the OX40 agonist ivuxolimab. The V and J genes are TRBV9 and TRBJ2-4; D unclear. The sequence was obtained from an adult with an advanced solid tumor such as melanoma, head and neck, liver or kidney cancer. CDR3 DNA: TGTGCCAGCAGCGGAAGCCGTACCGGGGCCAAAAACATTCAGTACTTC. It is translated as CASSGSRTGAKNIQYF.